This TCR beta chain was recovered during a study of blood T cell repertoires in COVID-19. Study-wide context: COVID-19 samples collected from the United States, Italy and Spain covered acute and convalescent phases. PBMCs, B-cell-depleted T cells, or T cells provided the cDNA or gDNA that made up the material.

Data came from immunoSEQ multiplex PCR; TCRdb stores just in-frame clones and leaves some out. The sample contains 400,000 to 450,000 clones, roughly 88% of which appear only once. Per the germline V gene, CDR1 is MGHRA and CDR2 is YSYEKL. Trimming cost V 5 bases and J 5 bases, with 9 bases left between them. This CDR3 has 13 amino acids. This clonotype was sampled from a woman aged 25 to 45 with active or convalescent COVID-19. This chain uses TRBV4-1 with TRBJ1-4; no reliable D call. Sequenced: peripheral blood. The chain's CDR3 is CASSFRENEKLFF. The DNA of the CDR3 is TGCGCCAGCAGCTTCCGGGAGAATGAAAAACTGTTTTTT.